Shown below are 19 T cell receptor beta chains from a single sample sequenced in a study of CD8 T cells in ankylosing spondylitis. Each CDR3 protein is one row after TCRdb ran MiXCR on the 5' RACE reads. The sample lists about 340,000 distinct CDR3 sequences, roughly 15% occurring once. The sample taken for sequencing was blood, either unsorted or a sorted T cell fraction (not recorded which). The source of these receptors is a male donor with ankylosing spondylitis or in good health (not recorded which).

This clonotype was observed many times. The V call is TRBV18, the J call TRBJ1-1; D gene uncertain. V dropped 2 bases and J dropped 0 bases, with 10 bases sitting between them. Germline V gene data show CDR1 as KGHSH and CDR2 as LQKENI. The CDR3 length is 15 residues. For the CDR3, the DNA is TGTGCCAGCTCACCAAGGGCCGATATGAACACTGAAGCTTTCTTT. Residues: CASSPRADMNTEAFF.

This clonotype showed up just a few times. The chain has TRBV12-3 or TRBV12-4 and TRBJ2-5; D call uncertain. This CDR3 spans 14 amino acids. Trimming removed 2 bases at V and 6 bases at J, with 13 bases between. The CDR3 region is CASSLLSTTKTQYF. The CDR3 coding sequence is TGTGCCAGCAGTTTACTTTCTACGACGAAGACCCAGTACTTC.

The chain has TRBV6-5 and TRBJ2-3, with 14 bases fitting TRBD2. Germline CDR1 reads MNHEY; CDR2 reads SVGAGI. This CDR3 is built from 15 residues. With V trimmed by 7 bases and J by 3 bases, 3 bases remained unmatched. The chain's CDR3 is CASIRTSGRTDTQYF. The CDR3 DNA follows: TGTGCCAGCATTAGGACTAGCGGGAGGACAGATACGCAGTATTTT.

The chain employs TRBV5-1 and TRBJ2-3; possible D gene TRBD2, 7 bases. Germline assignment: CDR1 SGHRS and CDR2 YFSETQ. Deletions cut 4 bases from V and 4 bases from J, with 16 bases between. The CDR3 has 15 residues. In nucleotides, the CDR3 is TGCGCCAGCAGCCGTCGGGGGGAGGGGGCAGATACGCAGTATTTT. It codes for CASSRRGEGADTQYF.

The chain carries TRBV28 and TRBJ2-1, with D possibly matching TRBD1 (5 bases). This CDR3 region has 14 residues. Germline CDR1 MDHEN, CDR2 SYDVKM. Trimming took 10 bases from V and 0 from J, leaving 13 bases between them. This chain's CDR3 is CATYPRGSYNEQFF. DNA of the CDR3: TGTGCCACCTACCCAAGGGGCTCCTACAATGAGCAGTTCTTC.

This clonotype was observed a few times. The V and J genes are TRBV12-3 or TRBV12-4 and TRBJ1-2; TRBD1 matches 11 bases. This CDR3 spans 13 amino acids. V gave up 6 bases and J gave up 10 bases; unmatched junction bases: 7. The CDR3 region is CASSPRTGGPYTF. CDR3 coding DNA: TGTGCCAGCAGCCCTCGGACAGGGGGCCCCTACACCTTC.

As DNA, the CDR3 is TGTGCCAGCAGATTTGACCTGGGAGCCAAAAACATTCAGTACTTC. Amino acid sequence: CASRFDLGAKNIQYF. The rearrangement joins TRBV12-3 or TRBV12-4 to TRBJ2-4; the D is unclear. V was clipped by 6 bases and J by 0 bases, with 12 bases between them. CDR3 size: 15 residues.

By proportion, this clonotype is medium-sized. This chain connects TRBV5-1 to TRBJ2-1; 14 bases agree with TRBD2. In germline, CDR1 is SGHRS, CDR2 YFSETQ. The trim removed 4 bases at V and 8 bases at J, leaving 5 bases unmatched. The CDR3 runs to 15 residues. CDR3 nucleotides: TGCGCCAGCAGCCCGGGACTAGCGGGGGATTATGAGCAGTTCTTC. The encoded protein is CASSPGLAGDYEQFF.

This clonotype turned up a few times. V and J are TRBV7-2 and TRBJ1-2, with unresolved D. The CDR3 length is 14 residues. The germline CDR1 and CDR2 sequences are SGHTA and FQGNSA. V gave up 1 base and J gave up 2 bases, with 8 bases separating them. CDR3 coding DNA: TGTGCCAGCAGCTTAGTCTCACAGAACTATGGCTACACCTTC. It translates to CASSLVSQNYGYTF.

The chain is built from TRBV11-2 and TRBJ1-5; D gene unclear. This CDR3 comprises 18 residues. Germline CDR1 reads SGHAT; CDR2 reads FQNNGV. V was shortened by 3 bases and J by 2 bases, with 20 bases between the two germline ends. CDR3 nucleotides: TGTGCCAGCAGCTTTCCGCGAGGCTTGGGAACCGGCAATCAGCCCCAGCATTTT. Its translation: CASSFPRGLGTGNQPQHF. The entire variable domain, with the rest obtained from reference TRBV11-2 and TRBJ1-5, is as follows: EAGVAQSPRYKIIEKRQSVAFWCNPISGHATLYWYQQILGQGPKLLIQFQNNGVVDDSQLPKDRFSAERLKGVDSTLKIQPAKLEDSAVYLCASSFPRGLGTGNQPQHFGDGTRLSIL.

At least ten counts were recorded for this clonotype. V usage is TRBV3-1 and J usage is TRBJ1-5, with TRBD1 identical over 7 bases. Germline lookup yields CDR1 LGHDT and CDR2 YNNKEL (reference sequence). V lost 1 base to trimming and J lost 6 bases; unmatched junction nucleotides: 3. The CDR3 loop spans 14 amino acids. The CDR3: CASSQGQGGQPQHF. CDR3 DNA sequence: TGTGCCAGCAGCCAAGGACAGGGAGGTCAGCCCCAGCATTTT.

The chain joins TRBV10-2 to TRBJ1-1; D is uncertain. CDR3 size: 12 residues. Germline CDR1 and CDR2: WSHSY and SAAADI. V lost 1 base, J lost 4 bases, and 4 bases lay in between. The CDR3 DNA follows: TGCGCCAGCAGTGAGTACGGCACTGAAGCTTTCTTT. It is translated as CASSEYGTEAFF.

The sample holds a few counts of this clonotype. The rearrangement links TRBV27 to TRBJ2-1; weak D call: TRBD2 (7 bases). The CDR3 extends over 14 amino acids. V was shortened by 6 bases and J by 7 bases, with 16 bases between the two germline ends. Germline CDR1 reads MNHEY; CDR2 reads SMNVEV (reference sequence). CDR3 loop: CASRLQGGVNEQFF. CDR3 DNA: TGTGCCAGCAGACTCCAAGGGGGGGTGAATGAGCAGTTCTTC.

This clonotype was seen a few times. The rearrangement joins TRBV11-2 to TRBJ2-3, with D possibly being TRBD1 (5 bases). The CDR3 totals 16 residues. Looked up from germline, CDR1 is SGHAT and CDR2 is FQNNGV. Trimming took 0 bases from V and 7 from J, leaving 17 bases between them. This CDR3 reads CASSLDGASPSNTQYF. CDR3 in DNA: TGTGCCAGCAGCTTAGATGGGGCGTCCCCATCAAATACGCAGTATTTT.

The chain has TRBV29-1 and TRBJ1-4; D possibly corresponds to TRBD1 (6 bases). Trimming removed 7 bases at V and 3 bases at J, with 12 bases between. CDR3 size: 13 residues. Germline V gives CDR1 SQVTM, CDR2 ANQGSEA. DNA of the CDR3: TGCAGCGCTCAGGGGTCTTCTAATGAAAAACTGTTTTTT. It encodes CSAQGSSNEKLFF. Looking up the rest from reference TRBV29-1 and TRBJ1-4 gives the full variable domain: SAVISQKPSRDICQRGTSLTIQCQVDSQVTMMFWYRQQPGQSLTLIATANQGSEATYESGFVIDKFPISRPNLTFSTLTVSNMSPEDSSIYLCSAQGSSNEKLFFGSGTQLSVL.

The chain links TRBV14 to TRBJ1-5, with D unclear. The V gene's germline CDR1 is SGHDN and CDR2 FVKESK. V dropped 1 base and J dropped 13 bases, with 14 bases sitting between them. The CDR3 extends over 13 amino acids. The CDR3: CASSQGGKGPQHF. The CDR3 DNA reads TGTGCCAGCAGCCAAGGAGGAAAGGGTCCACAGCATTTT.

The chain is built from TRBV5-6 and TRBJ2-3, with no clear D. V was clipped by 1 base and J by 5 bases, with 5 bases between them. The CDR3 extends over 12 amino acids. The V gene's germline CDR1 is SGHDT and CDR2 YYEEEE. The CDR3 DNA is TGTGCCAGCAGCTTGAAGGTAGATACGCAGTATTTT. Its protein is CASSLKVDTQYF.

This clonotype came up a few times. DNA for the CDR3: TGTGCCAGGAGTAATTTCTCTGGGGCCAACGTCCTGACTTTC. As protein: CARSNFSGANVLTF. V usage is TRBV7-9 and J usage is TRBJ2-6; D gene unclear. Germline lookup yields CDR1 SEHNR and CDR2 FQNEAQ (reference sequence). The CDR3 is made up of 14 amino acids. The V and J ends lost 9 bases and 0 bases respectively, with 9 bases between them. Full variable domain (rest looked up from reference TRBV7-9 and TRBJ2-6): DTGVSQNPRHKITKRGQNVTFRCDPISEHNRLYWYRQTLGQGPEFLTYFQNEAQLEKSRLLSDRFSAERPKGSFSTLEIQRTEQGDSAMYLCARSNFSGANVLTFGAGSRLTVL.

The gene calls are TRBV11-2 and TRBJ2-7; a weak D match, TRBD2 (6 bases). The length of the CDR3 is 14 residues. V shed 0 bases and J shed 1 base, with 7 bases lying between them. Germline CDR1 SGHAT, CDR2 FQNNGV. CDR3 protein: CASSLETRSYEQYF. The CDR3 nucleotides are TGTGCCAGCAGCTTAGAGACTAGGTCCTACGAGCAGTACTTC.